This record concerns one TCR beta chain sequence. This sample is drawn from a study of CD8 T cells in Susac syndrome. RNA was extracted with the RNeasy kit, and a quantity of about 0.45 to 1 ug was reverse transcribed using random hexamers. One entry per CDR3 protein, called by TCRdb with MiXCR from the immunoSEQ multiplex PCR reads. The sample lists 100,000 to 150,000 distinct CDR3 sequences; approximately 94% were seen once. CDR1 and CDR2 (germline): MNHNS, SASEGT. Deletions cut 4 bases from V and 2 bases from J, with 7 bases between. The length of the CDR3 is 13 residues. TEMRA cells were FACS-enriched and CD8+ and CD4+ T cells negatively isolated.

The sequence derives from a human donor with multiple sclerosis. V usage is TRBV6-1 and J usage is TRBJ2-3; the D is unclear. What was sequenced was CD4+ T cells from PBMCs. The CDR3 loop reads CASSVPPTDTQYF. CDR3 coding DNA: TGTGCCAGCAGTGTCCCCCCCACAGATACGCAGTATTTT.